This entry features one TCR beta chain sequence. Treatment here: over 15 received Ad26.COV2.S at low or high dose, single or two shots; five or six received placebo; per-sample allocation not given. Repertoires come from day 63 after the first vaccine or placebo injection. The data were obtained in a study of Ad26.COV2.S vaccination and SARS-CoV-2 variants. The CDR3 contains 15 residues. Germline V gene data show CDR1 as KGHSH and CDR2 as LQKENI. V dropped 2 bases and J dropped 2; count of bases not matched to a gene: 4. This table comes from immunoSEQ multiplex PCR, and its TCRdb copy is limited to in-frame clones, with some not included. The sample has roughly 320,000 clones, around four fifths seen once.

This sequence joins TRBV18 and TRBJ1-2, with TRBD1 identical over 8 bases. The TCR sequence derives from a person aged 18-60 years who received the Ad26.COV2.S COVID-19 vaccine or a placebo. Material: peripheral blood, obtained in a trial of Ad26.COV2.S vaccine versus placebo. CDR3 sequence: CASSPARDRNYGYTF. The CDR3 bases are TGTGCCAGCTCACCAGCTAGGGACAGGAACTATGGCTACACCTTC.